This T cell receptor beta chain was retrieved from a study of blood T cell repertoires in COVID-19. Study background: Samples taken during acute and convalescent COVID-19 were collected in the United States, Italy and Spain. PBMCs, B-cell-depleted T cells, or T cells were the source of the cDNA or gDNA that made up the material.

In the original processing: It was from reference gene primer amplification that nucleated cell counts were estimated. TCRdb keeps only in-frame clones here, not all; method: immunoSEQ multiplex PCR. V and J calls and clone size are those listed in that table; D and trimming were worked out from the DNA. The table has approximately 50,000 clones, 70% to 80% seen once. CDR1 is SEHNR and CDR2 is FQNEAQ in the germline V gene (reference sequence). This CDR3 is built from 16 residues. V shed 4 bases and J 4 bases; nucleotides not matched to a gene: 8. A few counts support this clone. The TCR was taken from a man aged 45-65 years with active or convalescent COVID-19. J is TRBJ2-2 and V is TRBV7-9, with 8 bases aligning to TRBD1. The sequencing sample was made of peripheral blood. In DNA, the CDR3 is TGTGCCAGCAGCTCCTGGACAGGGTGGAGCACCGGGGAGCTGTTTTTT. Its translation: CASSSWTGWSTGELFF. The whole variable domain, remainder taken from reference TRBV7-9 and TRBJ2-2, is DTGVSQNPRHKITKRGQNVTFRCDPISEHNRLYWYRQTLGQGPEFLTYFQNEAQLEKSRLLSDRFSAERPKGSFSTLEIQRTEQGDSAMYLCASSSWTGWSTGELFFGEGSRLTVL.